These 4 T cell receptor beta chains were all obtained from the same sample, sequenced in a study of blood T cell repertoires in COVID-19 (dated by TCRdb to 2018 to 2020). Library preparation employed the immunoSEQ multiplex PCR assay. Imported from immuneACCESS, the table was reduced by TCRdb to in-frame sequences with V and J called. These copies leave out some clones; in studies compared against another copy, an unresolved V gene accounts for under half, and the cause of the remainder is not known. For this sample there are under 100,000 clones; roughly 90% appear just once. The biggest ten clones account for about 3.7% of the sample. Sequencing input: peripheral blood. The receptor set was obtained from a woman between 65 and 79 years old with acute or convalescent COVID-19.

The chain is built from TRBV5-1 and TRBJ1-2, with TRBD1 identical over 7 bases. Germline CDR1 reads SGHRS; CDR2 reads YFSETQ. V lost 2 bases to trimming and J lost 4 bases; unmatched junction nucleotides: 2. This CDR3 has 13 residues. CDR3 protein: CASSFPGGYGYTF. The CDR3 DNA sequence: TGCGCCAGCAGCTTTCCAGGGGGCTATGGCTACACCTTC.

The rearrangement links TRBV3-1 (or the pseudogene TRBV3-2) to TRBJ2-3; D remains ambiguous. V was shortened by 2 bases and J by 0 bases, with 6 bases between the two germline ends. Germline V CDR1 and CDR2: LGHDT, YNNKEL (reference sequence). This CDR3 is 14 amino acids long. The CDR3 region is CASSQSQSTDTQYF. The CDR3 nucleotides are TGTGCCAGCAGCCAATCTCAGAGCACAGATACGCAGTATTTT.

This rearrangement joins TRBV19 to TRBJ1-1; TRBD1 matches 7 bases. This CDR3 has 14 residues. The germline CDR1 and CDR2 sequences are LNHDA and SQIVND (reference sequence). After removal of 3 bases from V and 2 bases from J, the junction contained 3 bases not matched to a gene. The CDR3 sequence: CASSIRGKNTEAFF. DNA of the CDR3: TGTGCCAGTAGTATCAGGGGGAAAAACACTGAAGCTTTCTTT.

The V and J genes are TRBV18 and TRBJ2-7; D gene ambiguous. Trimming took off 6 bases at V and 3 bases at J, with 12 bases between the two ends. CDR1 is KGHSH and CDR2 is LQKENI in the germline V gene. There are 13 residues in the CDR3. The CDR3, as DNA: TGTGCCAGCTCCCTGAACAGTTACTACGAGCAGTACTTC. Translated: CASSLNSYYEQYF.